One sample yielded the 30 T cell receptor beta chains listed below, sequenced in a study of T cells expressing NK-cell markers. One entry per CDR3 protein, without DNA, is what TCRdb gives after re-calling the 5' RACE reads. The sample has hundreds of thousands of distinct CDR3 sequences. The sequencing input was blood T cells: a sorted CD56 or NKG2C T cell subset, CD4+ or CD8+ T cells, or bulk PBMC T cells (not recorded which). The source is a man aged 18 to 30 in good health.

The chain recombines TRBV29-1 with TRBJ2-5; TCRdb indicates TRBD1, and absent DNA this call remains unverified. Germline V gene sequence: CDR1 SQVTM, CDR2 ANQGSEA. There are 13 residues in the CDR3. This chain's CDR3 is CSVDFKGFETQYF.

The chain carries TRBV20-1 and TRBJ2-5; TCRdb returns TRBD1, unconfirmable since there is no DNA. Germline-derived CDR1 and CDR2 are DFQATT and SNEGSKA (reference sequence). The CDR3 covers 16 residues. CDR3: CSASISPNTAQETQYF.

V usage is TRBV10-3 and J usage is TRBJ2-1; the TRBD1 assignment by TCRdb is unverifiable without DNA. The CDR3 covers 14 residues. Looked up from germline, CDR1 is ENHRY and CDR2 is SYGVKD. The CDR3 sequence is CAISDRGLDSEQFF.

The V and J genes are TRBV6-5 and TRBJ2-6; TCRdb gives TRBD1 as the D gene, but with no DNA this cannot be confirmed. Per the germline V gene, CDR1 is MNHEY and CDR2 is SVGAGI. This CDR3 is 16 amino acids long. The CDR3 loop reads CASSYGTPSGANVLTF.

The chain uses TRBV7-8 and TRBJ2-3; there is no DNA to check the TCRdb D call of TRBD2. CDR3 length: 15 residues. Looked up from germline, CDR1 is SGHVS and CDR2 is FQNEAQ. The CDR3 here is CASSLRGREADTQYF.

The V call is TRBV7-2, the J call TRBJ2-3; checking the TCRdb D call of TRBD1 is not possible without DNA. The CDR3 covers 16 residues. CDR1 and CDR2 from the germline V gene are SGHTA and FQGNSA. CDR3 sequence reads: CASGYRQGSSTDTQYF.

The V and J genes are TRBV12-3 or TRBV12-4 and TRBJ2-7; the D gene TCRdb calls, TRBD1, cannot be checked with no DNA. The CDR3 contains 15 residues. CDR3 protein: CASSWGTGDTYEQYF.

The rearrangement joins TRBV20-1 to TRBJ2-7; TCRdb reports TRBD1, a call that lacks DNA to check it against. The CDR3 is 16 residues long. Germline CDR1 and CDR2: DFQATT and SNEGSKA (reference sequence). The chain's CDR3 is CSARELDRDRTRGQYF.

The CDR3 spells CASSFRAGGVETQYF. The chain employs TRBV5-1 and TRBJ2-5; lacking DNA, the TRBD1 call made by TCRdb goes unchecked. Germline CDR1 reads SGHRS; CDR2 reads YFSETQ. The CDR3 extends over 15 amino acids.

The chain links TRBV7-2 to TRBJ2-1; TCRdb indicates TRBD2, and absent DNA this call remains unverified. CDR3 length: 15 amino acids. The germline CDR1 and CDR2 sequences are SGHTA and FQGNSA. CDR3 loop: CASSRQAGDSTEQFF.

The V call is TRBV18, the J call TRBJ2-5; there is no DNA to check the TCRdb D call of TRBD1. This CDR3 spans 16 amino acids. The V gene's germline CDR1 is KGHSH and CDR2 LQKENI. The CDR3: CASSPRGGRRQETQYF.

The V gene is TRBV7-2, the J gene TRBJ2-3; with no DNA, the TCRdb D assignment of TRBD1 cannot be verified. Germline V lookup: CDR1 SGHTA, CDR2 FQGNSA. CDR3 length equals 15 residues. This chain's CDR3 is CASSLRSGRSEEQYF. Full variable domain (remainder filled in from reference TRBV7-2 and TRBJ2-3): GAGVSQSPSNKVTEKGKDVELRCDPISGHTALYWYRQSLGQGLEFLIYFQGNSAPDKSGLPSDRFSAERTGGSVSTLTIQRTQQEDSAVYLCASSLRSGRSEEQYFGPGTRLTVL.

The CDR3 region is CASSSLTPGANVLTF. The genes are TRBV7-9 and TRBJ2-6. CDR3 size: 15 residues. Germline-derived CDR1 and CDR2 are SEHNR and FQNEAQ (reference sequence).

This chain connects TRBV11-2 to TRBJ2-1; the TCRdb call, TRBD1, lacks DNA for checking. This CDR3 comprises 15 residues. Per germline, CDR1 SGHAT and CDR2 FQNNGV. The CDR3 loop is CASSKDRVSSNEQFF.

V and J are TRBV7-9 and TRBJ2-4; TCRdb names TRBD1, which stays unverified in the absence of DNA. This CDR3 has 15 residues. Germline V gene sequence: CDR1 SEHNR, CDR2 FQNEAQ (reference sequence). The chain's CDR3 is CASSPGDRLKNIQYF.

This chain connects TRBV6-2 or TRBV6-3 to TRBJ2-3. The CDR3 extends over 15 amino acids. Germline V gene data show CDR1 as MNHEY and CDR2 as SVGEGT. The CDR3 loop is CASSYDRRSTDTQYF.

The rearrangement links TRBV27 to TRBJ2-4; TCRdb's D call, TRBD1, is unchecked because there is no DNA. In germline, CDR1 is MNHEY, CDR2 SMNVEV (reference sequence). The length of the CDR3 is 15 residues. The CDR3 loop is CASSPPGQGANIQYF.

The gene calls are TRBV18 and TRBJ2-7; checking the TCRdb D call of TRBD2 is not possible without DNA. Germline values: CDR1 KGHSH, CDR2 LQKENI. The CDR3 sequence is 16 residues long. CDR3 protein: CASSPTGSGSSNEQYF.

The chain uses TRBV6-1 and TRBJ1-3; TCRdb's assignment of TRBD1 cannot be checked, as there is no DNA. The CDR3 is 15 residues long. Germline CDR1 is MNHNS and CDR2 is SASEGT. Here the CDR3 reads CASSEEGAAGNTIYF.

The rearrangement uses TRBV12-3 or TRBV12-4 and TRBJ2-5; checking the TCRdb D call of TRBD1 is not possible without DNA. This CDR3 region has 13 residues. The CDR3 spells CASSFSRGGGQYF.

The chain employs TRBV7-2 and TRBJ2-7; checking the TCRdb D call of TRBD2 is not possible without DNA. The length of the CDR3 is 16 residues. Looked up from germline, CDR1 is SGHTA and CDR2 is FQGNSA. The CDR3 protein is CASSLVPRLDIAEQYF.

This chain connects TRBV9 to TRBJ2-3. The CDR3 runs to 13 residues. The germline V gene encodes CDR1 SGDLS and CDR2 YYNGEE. CDR3: CASSNRRADTQYF.

This chain uses TRBV4-3 with TRBJ2-1; TCRdb selects TRBD2, and the lack of DNA leaves this call unchecked. In germline, CDR1 is LGHNA, CDR2 YSLEER. The CDR3 is 13 residues long. CDR3 sequence: CASSLKSGSEQFF.

The genes are TRBV5-1 and TRBJ2-1; TCRdb gives TRBD2 as the D gene, but with no DNA this cannot be confirmed. Germline CDR1 and CDR2: SGHRS and YFSETQ. CDR3 length: 16 amino acids. This CDR3 reads CASKVGGLAGGGEQFF.

The J gene is TRBJ1-4, the V gene TRBV2; TCRdb picks TRBD1, but there is no DNA to check that call. CDR3 length: 11 residues. The germline gives CDR1 SNHLY, CDR2 FYNNEI. CDR3 sequence: CASGVPEKLFF.

CDR3 sequence: CASRAGFSGNTIYF. The genes are TRBV6-1 and TRBJ1-3. Germline CDR1 is MNHNS and CDR2 is SASEGT. This CDR3 comprises 14 residues.

The chain links TRBV7-2 to TRBJ2-2; with no DNA, the TCRdb D assignment of TRBD2 cannot be verified. Germline V CDR1 and CDR2: SGHTA, FQGNSA. The CDR3 has 16 residues. CDR3 amino acids: CASSLLGRAGTGELFF.

The rearrangement joins TRBV5-4 to TRBJ2-1. CDR3 length: 15 amino acids. The germline gives CDR1 SGHNT, CDR2 YYREEE (reference sequence). CDR3 sequence reads: CASSLVSDADNEQFF.

The chain uses TRBV11-3 and TRBJ1-1. The CDR3 has 13 amino acids. Germline V gene sequence: CDR1 SGHNT, CDR2 YENEEA. CDR3 sequence: CASSGRPGLEAFF.

The CDR3: CASRERAVSYEQYF. The chain links TRBV5-1 to TRBJ2-7; TCRdb indicates TRBD2, and absent DNA this call remains unverified. CDR1 is SGHRS and CDR2 is YFSETQ in the germline V gene. CDR3 size: 14 residues.